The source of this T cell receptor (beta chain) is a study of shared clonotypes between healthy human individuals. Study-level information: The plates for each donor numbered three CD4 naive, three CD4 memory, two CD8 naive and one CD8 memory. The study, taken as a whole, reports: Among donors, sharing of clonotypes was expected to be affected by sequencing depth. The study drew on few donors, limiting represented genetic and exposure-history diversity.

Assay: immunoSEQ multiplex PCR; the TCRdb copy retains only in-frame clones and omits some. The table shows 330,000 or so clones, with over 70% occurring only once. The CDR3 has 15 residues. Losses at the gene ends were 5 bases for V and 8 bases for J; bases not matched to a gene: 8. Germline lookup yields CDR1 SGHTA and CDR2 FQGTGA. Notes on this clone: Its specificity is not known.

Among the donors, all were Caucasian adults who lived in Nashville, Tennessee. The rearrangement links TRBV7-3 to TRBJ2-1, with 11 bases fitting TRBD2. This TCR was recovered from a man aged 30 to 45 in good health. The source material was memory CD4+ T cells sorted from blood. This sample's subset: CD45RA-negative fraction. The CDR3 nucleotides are TGTGCCAGCAGCGCACTAGCGGGAGTGGGGGATGAGCAGTTCTTC. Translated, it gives CASSALAGVGDEQFF.